This is a list of T cell receptor beta chains from one sample in a study of blood T cell repertoires in COVID-19. Sequencing used immunoSEQ multiplex PCR; TCRdb keeps in-frame clones, though not all of them. The sample holds about 200,000 clones, approximately 90% seen once. Sequenced input: peripheral blood. The receptors were sampled from a man aged 40-49 years with active or convalescent COVID-19. The CDR3 runs from the conserved cysteine through the conserved F or W. The order of the fields is CDR3 protein, CDR3 DNA, CDR3 length, V gene, clone size, D gene, J gene. D genes are given only for firm matches. Clone size is stated in some rows and not others, as once, few, many or a class when expanded.

CDR3aa: CASRQGPNQPQHF
CDR3nt: TGTGCCAGCAGACAGGGGCCAAATCAGCCCCAGCATTTT
len: 13
v_gene: TRBV12-3/TRBV12-4
abundance: few
d_gene: TRBD1
j_gene: TRBJ1-5

CDR3aa: CATSRDNNRDGTIYF
CDR3nt: TGTGCCACCAGCAGAGATAATAACAGGGATGGCACCATATATTTT
len: 15
v_gene: TRBV15
abundance: few
d_gene: NA
j_gene: TRBJ1-3

CDR3aa: CASSLAGEGPDTQYF
CDR3nt: TGTGCCAGCAGCTTAGCAGGGGAGGGTCCAGATACGCAGTATTTT
len: 15
v_gene: TRBV7-2
abundance: once
d_gene: TRBD2
j_gene: TRBJ2-3

CDR3aa: CASSLTPDRNNYGYTF
CDR3nt: TGTGCCAGCAGCTTAACGCCGGACAGGAATAACTATGGCTACACCTTC
len: 16
v_gene: TRBV7-2
abundance: NA
d_gene: TRBD1
j_gene: TRBJ1-2

CDR3aa: CASSPGTSTGELFF
CDR3nt: TGCGCCAGCAGCCCGGGGACAAGCACCGGGGAGCTGTTTTTT
len: 14
v_gene: TRBV5-1
abundance: NA
d_gene: NA
j_gene: TRBJ2-2

CDR3aa: CASSSRSSSYNSPLHF
CDR3nt: TGTGCCAGCAGCTCTCGATCGAGCTCCTATAATTCACCCCTCCACTTT
len: 16
v_gene: TRBV28
abundance: NA
d_gene: NA
j_gene: TRBJ1-6

CDR3aa: CASSYGGGSAKNIQYF
CDR3nt: TGTGCCAGCAGTTACGGAGGTGGGAGTGCCAAAAACATTCAGTACTTC
len: 16
v_gene: TRBV6-5
abundance: NA
d_gene: NA
j_gene: TRBJ2-4

CDR3aa: CASSGLANSYNEQFF
CDR3nt: TGTGCCAGCAGCGGTCTAGCGAACTCCTACAATGAGCAGTTCTTC
len: 15
v_gene: TRBV9
abundance: NA
d_gene: NA
j_gene: TRBJ2-1

CDR3aa: CASTEGARRNSPLHF
CDR3nt: TGTGCCAGTACGGAGGGGGCGCGAAGAAATTCACCCCTCCACTTT
len: 15
v_gene: TRBV19
abundance: NA
d_gene: TRBD1
j_gene: TRBJ1-6

CDR3aa: CASSYSFSVPTEAFF
CDR3nt: TGTGCCAGCAGTTACAGTTTTTCGGTTCCGACTGAAGCTTTCTTT
len: 15
v_gene: TRBV6-5
abundance: NA
d_gene: NA
j_gene: TRBJ1-1

CDR3aa: CASSRDRGPQPQHF
CDR3nt: TGTGCCAGTAGCCGGGACAGGGGGCCGCAGCCCCAGCATTTT
len: 14
v_gene: TRBV19
abundance: NA
d_gene: TRBD1
j_gene: TRBJ1-5

CDR3aa: CASRTTRDRSNTGELFF
CDR3nt: TGTGCCAGCAGAACGACAAGAGACAGATCGAACACCGGGGAGCTGTTTTTT
len: 17
v_gene: TRBV7-9
abundance: once
d_gene: NA
j_gene: TRBJ2-2

CDR3aa: CASSQSVSGGSGELFF
CDR3nt: TGTGCCAGCAGCCAATCGGTGTCAGGGGGCAGCGGGGAGCTGTTTTTT
len: 16
v_gene: TRBV3-1/TRBV3-2
abundance: NA
d_gene: TRBD1
j_gene: TRBJ2-2

CDR3aa: CASSQGDSDLYEQYF
CDR3nt: TGCGCCAGCAGCCAAGGAGACAGTGACCTCTACGAGCAGTACTTC
len: 15
v_gene: TRBV4-3
abundance: NA
d_gene: NA
j_gene: TRBJ2-7

CDR3aa: CASSIGTGAYEQYF
CDR3nt: TGTGCCAGTAGCATCGGGACAGGGGCCTACGAGCAGTACTTC
len: 14
v_gene: TRBV19
abundance: NA
d_gene: TRBD1
j_gene: TRBJ2-7

CDR3aa: CAISELRQGEDTGELFF
CDR3nt: TGTGCCATCAGTGAGTTACGGCAGGGGGAGGATACCGGGGAGCTGTTTTTT
len: 17
v_gene: TRBV10-3
abundance: NA
d_gene: NA
j_gene: TRBJ2-2

CDR3aa: CASSPTGSWQPQHF
CDR3nt: TGTGCCAGCAGCCCGACAGGGAGCTGGCAGCCCCAGCATTTT
len: 14
v_gene: TRBV5-6
abundance: NA
d_gene: TRBD1
j_gene: TRBJ1-5

CDR3aa: CASSLTFPGNTQYF
CDR3nt: TGCGCCAGCAGCCTCACCTTTCCGGGTAATACGCAGTATTTT
len: 14
v_gene: TRBV5-1
abundance: once
d_gene: NA
j_gene: TRBJ2-3

CDR3aa: CASARGGLISETQYF
CDR3nt: TGTGCTAGTGCCCGGGGGGGCCTGATATCAGAGACCCAGTACTTC
len: 15
v_gene: TRBV12-5
abundance: NA
d_gene: TRBD2
j_gene: TRBJ2-5

CDR3aa: CASSLGRQGDAKNIQYF
CDR3nt: TGTGCCAGCAGCTTGGGGAGACAGGGGGATGCCAAAAACATTCAGTACTTC
len: 17
v_gene: TRBV5-4
abundance: NA
d_gene: TRBD1
j_gene: TRBJ2-4

CDR3aa: CASSLPGGTPLHF
CDR3nt: TGTGCCAGCAGTTTACCAGGAGGTACACCCCTCCACTTT
len: 13
v_gene: TRBV27
abundance: few
d_gene: NA
j_gene: TRBJ1-6

CDR3aa: CASSPPKGEFTEAFF
CDR3nt: TGTGCCAGCTCACCCCCCAAGGGGGAGTTCACTGAAGCTTTCTTT
len: 15
v_gene: TRBV18
abundance: NA
d_gene: NA
j_gene: TRBJ1-1

CDR3aa: CATSRDVGQGSPLHF
CDR3nt: TGTGCCACCAGCAGAGATGTGGGGCAGGGCAGTCCCCTCCACTTT
len: 15
v_gene: TRBV15
abundance: NA
d_gene: NA
j_gene: TRBJ1-6

CDR3aa: CASSAPGGRNQPQHF
CDR3nt: TGTGCCAGCAGCGCCCCGGGGGGCCGAAATCAGCCCCAGCATTTT
len: 15
v_gene: TRBV6-2/TRBV6-3
abundance: once
d_gene: NA
j_gene: TRBJ1-5

CDR3aa: CASSRTSGRQTNTGELFF
CDR3nt: TGTGCCAGCAGCAGGACTAGCGGGAGGCAAACGAACACCGGGGAGCTGTTTTTT
len: 18
v_gene: TRBV6-7
abundance: NA
d_gene: TRBD2
j_gene: TRBJ2-2

CDR3aa: CASSLALTGAMNTEAFF
CDR3nt: TGTGCCAGCAGCTTAGCATTAACAGGGGCGATGAACACTGAAGCTTTCTTT
len: 17
v_gene: TRBV11-1
abundance: NA
d_gene: TRBD1
j_gene: TRBJ1-1

CDR3aa: CASSMRQGETQYF
CDR3nt: TGTGCCAGCAGCATGAGACAAGGAGAGACCCAGTACTTC
len: 13
v_gene: TRBV5-4
abundance: NA
d_gene: NA
j_gene: TRBJ2-5

CDR3aa: CASSSRGPGEAFF
CDR3nt: TGTGCCAGCAGCTCCAGGGGGCCAGGCGAAGCTTTCTTT
len: 13
v_gene: TRBV7-2
abundance: NA
d_gene: TRBD1
j_gene: TRBJ1-1

CDR3aa: CASSSPTSTDTQYF
CDR3nt: TGTGCCAGTAGTTCTCCGACTAGTACCGATACGCAGTATTTT
len: 14
v_gene: TRBV19
abundance: NA
d_gene: NA
j_gene: TRBJ2-3

CDR3aa: CASSLVSGGVYEQYF
CDR3nt: TGTGCCAGCAGTTTAGTCAGCGGGGGGGTCTACGAGCAGTACTTC
len: 15
v_gene: TRBV27
abundance: once
d_gene: TRBD2
j_gene: TRBJ2-7

CDR3aa: CATSRGDIDGYTF
CDR3nt: TGTGCCACCAGCAGGGGGGACATCGATGGCTACACCTTC
len: 13
v_gene: TRBV15
abundance: many
d_gene: NA
j_gene: TRBJ1-2

CDR3aa: CASSSSSYEQYF
CDR3nt: TGTGCCAGCAGCTCCAGTTCCTACGAGCAGTACTTC
len: 12
v_gene: TRBV5-4
abundance: NA
d_gene: NA
j_gene: TRBJ2-7

CDR3aa: CATSRFFEEETQYF
CDR3nt: TGTGCCACCAGCAGATTTTTTGAGGAAGAGACCCAGTACTTC
len: 14
v_gene: TRBV15
abundance: NA
d_gene: NA
j_gene: TRBJ2-5

CDR3aa: CASGQKYEQYF
CDR3nt: TGTGCCAGCGGACAGAAATACGAGCAGTACTTC
len: 11
v_gene: TRBV6-5
abundance: NA
d_gene: NA
j_gene: TRBJ2-7

CDR3aa: CASRPWETSGGYNEQFF
CDR3nt: TGTGCAAGTCGCCCCTGGGAGACTAGCGGGGGATACAATGAGCAGTTCTTC
len: 17
v_gene: TRBV12-2
abundance: NA
d_gene: NA
j_gene: TRBJ2-1

CDR3aa: CASSPVRGTGELFF
CDR3nt: TGTGCCAGCAGCCCTGTGCGGGGCACCGGGGAGCTGTTTTTT
len: 14
v_gene: TRBV11-3
abundance: NA
d_gene: NA
j_gene: TRBJ2-2

CDR3aa: CATQQNFNQPQHF
CDR3nt: TGTGCCACCCAACAAAATTTCAATCAGCCCCAGCATTTT
len: 13
v_gene: TRBV6-5
abundance: NA
d_gene: NA
j_gene: TRBJ1-5

CDR3aa: CASSQEVGADNEQFF
CDR3nt: TGTGCCAGCAGCCAAGAAGTAGGGGCCGACAATGAGCAGTTCTTC
len: 15
v_gene: TRBV3-1/TRBV3-2
abundance: NA
d_gene: NA
j_gene: TRBJ2-1

CDR3aa: CASSAGAGANVLTF
CDR3nt: TGTGCCAGCAGTGCAGGGGCCGGGGCCAACGTCCTGACTTTC
len: 14
v_gene: TRBV28
abundance: NA
d_gene: NA
j_gene: TRBJ2-6

CDR3aa: CASSPGTSGRAGPYEQFF
CDR3nt: TGTGCCAGTAGTCCCGGGACTAGCGGGAGGGCCGGCCCTTATGAGCAGTTCTTC
len: 18
v_gene: TRBV19
abundance: NA
d_gene: TRBD2
j_gene: TRBJ2-1

CDR3aa: CASSITGPNYEQYF
CDR3nt: TGTGCCAGCAGCATAACAGGGCCGAACTACGAGCAGTACTTC
len: 14
v_gene: TRBV7-8
abundance: NA
d_gene: NA
j_gene: TRBJ2-7

CDR3aa: CATKGGPNEKLFF
CDR3nt: TGTGCCACCAAGGGGGGGCCTAATGAAAAACTGTTTTTT
len: 13
v_gene: TRBV25-1
abundance: NA
d_gene: NA
j_gene: TRBJ1-4

CDR3aa: CASSDWTESYYEQYF
CDR3nt: TGTGCCAGCAGCGACTGGACAGAGTCGTACTACGAGCAGTACTTC
len: 15
v_gene: TRBV11-3
abundance: NA
d_gene: NA
j_gene: TRBJ2-7

CDR3aa: CASSPVGLAGYNEQFF
CDR3nt: TGCGCCAGCAGCCCGGTCGGACTAGCGGGTTACAATGAGCAGTTCTTC
len: 16
v_gene: TRBV5-1
abundance: NA
d_gene: TRBD2
j_gene: TRBJ2-1

CDR3aa: CASTLRGAETQYF
CDR3nt: TGTGCCAGCACCTTGAGGGGCGCGGAGACCCAGTACTTC
len: 13
v_gene: TRBV5-5
abundance: NA
d_gene: NA
j_gene: TRBJ2-5

CDR3aa: CASSQDTTNEKLFF
CDR3nt: TGCGCCAGCAGCCAGGACACGACTAATGAAAAACTGTTTTTT
len: 14
v_gene: TRBV5-1
abundance: NA
d_gene: NA
j_gene: TRBJ1-4

CDR3aa: CASSLRGQETQYF
CDR3nt: TGTGCCAGCTCACTTCGGGGCCAAGAGACCCAGTACTTC
len: 13
v_gene: TRBV18
abundance: NA
d_gene: NA
j_gene: TRBJ2-5

CDR3aa: CASSYRRANTEAFF
CDR3nt: TGTGCCAGCAGTTACCGAAGAGCGAACACTGAAGCTTTCTTT
len: 14
v_gene: TRBV2
abundance: NA
d_gene: NA
j_gene: TRBJ1-1

CDR3aa: CASSYGTGNTEAFF
CDR3nt: TGTGCCAGCAGCTATGGGACAGGGAACACTGAAGCTTTCTTT
len: 14
v_gene: TRBV3-1/TRBV3-2
abundance: NA
d_gene: TRBD1
j_gene: TRBJ1-1

CDR3aa: CASSLVASTGELFF
CDR3nt: TGTGCCAGCAGCTTAGTCGCTAGCACCGGGGAGCTGTTTTTT
len: 14
v_gene: TRBV7-2
abundance: NA
d_gene: NA
j_gene: TRBJ2-2

CDR3aa: CATSMNSPHQPQHF
CDR3nt: TGTGCCACCAGCATGAATAGCCCCCATCAGCCCCAGCATTTT
len: 14
v_gene: TRBV15
abundance: NA
d_gene: NA
j_gene: TRBJ1-5

CDR3aa: CAVARDRESSYEQYF
CDR3nt: TGTGCCGTAGCCCGGGACAGGGAATCGTCCTACGAGCAGTACTTC
len: 15
v_gene: TRBV5-4
abundance: NA
d_gene: TRBD1
j_gene: TRBJ2-7

CDR3aa: CASSQDLANTEAFF
CDR3nt: TGTGCCAGCAGCCAAGATCTGGCAAACACTGAAGCTTTCTTT
len: 14
v_gene: TRBV4-2
abundance: once
d_gene: NA
j_gene: TRBJ1-1

CDR3aa: CASSQPAKPGLAIETQYF
CDR3nt: TGTGCCAGCAGCCAGCCCGCCAAGCCGGGACTAGCTATAGAGACCCAGTACTTC
len: 18
v_gene: TRBV5-4
abundance: NA
d_gene: TRBD2
j_gene: TRBJ2-5

CDR3aa: CASSRGSGRHEKLFF
CDR3nt: TGTGCCAGCAGCCGCGGCTCAGGGAGGCACGAAAAACTGTTTTTT
len: 15
v_gene: TRBV7-9
abundance: NA
d_gene: NA
j_gene: TRBJ1-4

CDR3aa: CASSLMANQPQHF
CDR3nt: TGTGCCAGCAGCTTAATGGCAAACCAGCCCCAGCATTTT
len: 13
v_gene: TRBV7-3
abundance: NA
d_gene: NA
j_gene: TRBJ1-5

CDR3aa: CAISDTGGAGTEAFF
CDR3nt: TGTGCCATCAGTGATACAGGGGGCGCGGGCACTGAAGCTTTCTTT
len: 15
v_gene: TRBV10-3
abundance: NA
d_gene: TRBD1
j_gene: TRBJ1-1